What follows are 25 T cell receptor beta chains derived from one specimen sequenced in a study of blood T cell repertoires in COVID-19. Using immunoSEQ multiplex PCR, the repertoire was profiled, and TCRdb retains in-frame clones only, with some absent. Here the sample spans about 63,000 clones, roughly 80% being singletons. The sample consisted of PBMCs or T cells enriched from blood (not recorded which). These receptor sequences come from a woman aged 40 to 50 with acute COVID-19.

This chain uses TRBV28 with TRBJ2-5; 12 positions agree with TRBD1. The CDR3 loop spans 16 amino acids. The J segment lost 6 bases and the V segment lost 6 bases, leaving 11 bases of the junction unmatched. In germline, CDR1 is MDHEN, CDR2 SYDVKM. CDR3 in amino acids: CASSLTGTGGIKTQYF. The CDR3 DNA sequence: TGTGCCAGCAGCCTAACTGGGACAGGGGGCATTAAGACCCAGTACTTC.

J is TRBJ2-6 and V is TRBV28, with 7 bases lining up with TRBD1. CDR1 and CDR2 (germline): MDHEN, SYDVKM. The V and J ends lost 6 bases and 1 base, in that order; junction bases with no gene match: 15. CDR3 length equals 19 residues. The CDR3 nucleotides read TGTGCCAGCAGCTCAAATCGAGGGACAGTCTTATCTGGGGCCAACGTCCTGACTTTC. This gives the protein CASSSNRGTVLSGANVLTF.

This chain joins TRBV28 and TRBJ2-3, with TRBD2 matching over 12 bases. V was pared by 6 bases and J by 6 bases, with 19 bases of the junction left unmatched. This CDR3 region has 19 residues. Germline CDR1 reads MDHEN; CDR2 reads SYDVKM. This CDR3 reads CASSYGTDPSGRAADTQYF. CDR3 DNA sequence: TGTGCCAGCAGCTATGGGACAGATCCTAGCGGGAGGGCCGCTGATACGCAGTATTTT.

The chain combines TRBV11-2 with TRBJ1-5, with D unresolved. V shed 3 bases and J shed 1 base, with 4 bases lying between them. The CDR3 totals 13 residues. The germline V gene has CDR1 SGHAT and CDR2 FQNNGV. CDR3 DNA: TGTGCCAGCAGCTTTAGCAGCAATCAGCCCCAGCATTTT. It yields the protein CASSFSSNQPQHF.

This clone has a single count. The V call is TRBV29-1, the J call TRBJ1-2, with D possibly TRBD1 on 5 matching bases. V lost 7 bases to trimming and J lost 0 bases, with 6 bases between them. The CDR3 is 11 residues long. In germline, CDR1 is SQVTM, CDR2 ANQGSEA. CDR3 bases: TGCAGCGGGACAACTAACTATGGCTACACCTTC. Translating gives CSGTTNYGYTF.

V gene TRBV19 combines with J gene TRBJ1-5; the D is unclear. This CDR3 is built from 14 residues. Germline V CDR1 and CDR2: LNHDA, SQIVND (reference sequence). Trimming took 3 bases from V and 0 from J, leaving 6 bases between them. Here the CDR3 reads CASSIQDSNQPQHF. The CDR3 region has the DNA TGTGCCAGTAGTATTCAGGATAGCAATCAGCCCCAGCATTTT.

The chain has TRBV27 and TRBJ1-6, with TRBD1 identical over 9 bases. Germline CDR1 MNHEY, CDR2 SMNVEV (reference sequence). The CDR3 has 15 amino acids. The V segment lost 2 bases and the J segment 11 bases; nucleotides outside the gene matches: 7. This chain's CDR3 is CASSLEPGQGTPLHF. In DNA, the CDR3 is TGTGCCAGCAGTTTAGAGCCGGGACAGGGCACACCCCTCCACTTT.

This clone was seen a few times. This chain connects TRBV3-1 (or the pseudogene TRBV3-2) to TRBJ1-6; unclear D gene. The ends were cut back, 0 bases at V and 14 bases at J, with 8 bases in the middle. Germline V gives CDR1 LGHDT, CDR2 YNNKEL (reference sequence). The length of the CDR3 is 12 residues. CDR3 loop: CASSQERLTLHF. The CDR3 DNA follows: TGTGCCAGCAGCCAAGAACGGTTGACCCTCCACTTT.

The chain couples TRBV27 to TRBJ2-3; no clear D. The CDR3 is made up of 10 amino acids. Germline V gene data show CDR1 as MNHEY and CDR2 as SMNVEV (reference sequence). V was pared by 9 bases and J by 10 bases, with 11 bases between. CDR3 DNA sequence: TGTGCCAGTTCCCTAGTTCCGCAGTATTTT. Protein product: CASSLVPQYF.

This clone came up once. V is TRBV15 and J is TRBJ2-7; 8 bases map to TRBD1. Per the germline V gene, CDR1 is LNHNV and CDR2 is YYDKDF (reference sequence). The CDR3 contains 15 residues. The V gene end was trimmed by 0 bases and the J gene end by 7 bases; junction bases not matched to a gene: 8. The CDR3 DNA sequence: TGTGCCACCAGCAGAGATTTAGGACAGGGCCAGGAGCAGTACGTC. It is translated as CATSRDLGQGQEQYV.

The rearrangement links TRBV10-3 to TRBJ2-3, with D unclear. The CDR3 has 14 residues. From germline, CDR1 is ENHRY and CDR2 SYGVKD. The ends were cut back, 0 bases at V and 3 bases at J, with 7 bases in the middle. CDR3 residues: CAISESSATDTQYF. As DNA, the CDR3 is TGTGCCATCAGTGAGTCGTCAGCGACAGATACGCAGTATTTT.

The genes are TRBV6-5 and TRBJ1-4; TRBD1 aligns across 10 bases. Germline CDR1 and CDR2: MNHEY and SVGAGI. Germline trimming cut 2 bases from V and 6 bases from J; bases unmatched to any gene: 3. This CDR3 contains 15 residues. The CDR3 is CASSYSGTGDEKLFF. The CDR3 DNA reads TGTGCCAGCAGTTACAGCGGGACAGGGGATGAAAAACTGTTTTTT.

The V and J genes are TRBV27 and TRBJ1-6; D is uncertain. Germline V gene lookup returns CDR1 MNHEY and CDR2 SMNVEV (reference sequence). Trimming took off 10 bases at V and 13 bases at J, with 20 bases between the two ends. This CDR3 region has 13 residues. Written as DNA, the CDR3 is TGTGCCACCCGCGCGGGCAGTATCTGGCCCCTCCACTTT. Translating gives CATRAGSIWPLHF.

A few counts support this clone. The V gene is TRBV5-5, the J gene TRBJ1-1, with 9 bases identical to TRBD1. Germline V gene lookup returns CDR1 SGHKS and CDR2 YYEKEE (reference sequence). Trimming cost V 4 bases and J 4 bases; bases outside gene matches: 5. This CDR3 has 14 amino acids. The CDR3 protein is CASSPGTGSTEAFF. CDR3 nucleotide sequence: TGTGCCAGCAGCCCCGGGACAGGGAGCACTGAAGCTTTCTTT.

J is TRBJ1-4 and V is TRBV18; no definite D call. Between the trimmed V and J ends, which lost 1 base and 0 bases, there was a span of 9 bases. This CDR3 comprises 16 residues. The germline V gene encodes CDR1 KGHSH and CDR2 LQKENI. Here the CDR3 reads CASSPLGFATNEKLFF. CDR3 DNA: TGTGCCAGCTCACCACTGGGCTTCGCAACTAATGAAAAACTGTTTTTT.

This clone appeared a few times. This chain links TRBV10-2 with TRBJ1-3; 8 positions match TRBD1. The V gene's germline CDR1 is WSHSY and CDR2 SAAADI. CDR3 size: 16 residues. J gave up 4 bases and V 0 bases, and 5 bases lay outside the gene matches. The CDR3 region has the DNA TGCGCCAGCAGTGAGTCGACAGGGGCCTTCGGAAACACCATATATTTT. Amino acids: CASSESTGAFGNTIYF.

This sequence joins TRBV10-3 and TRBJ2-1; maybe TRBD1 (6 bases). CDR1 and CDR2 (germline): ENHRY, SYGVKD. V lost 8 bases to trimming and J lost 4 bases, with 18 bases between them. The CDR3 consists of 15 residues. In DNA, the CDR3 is TGTGCCATCTCAGGGGAACCTCCCCCGTACAATGAGCAGTTCTTC. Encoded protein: CAISGEPPPYNEQFF.

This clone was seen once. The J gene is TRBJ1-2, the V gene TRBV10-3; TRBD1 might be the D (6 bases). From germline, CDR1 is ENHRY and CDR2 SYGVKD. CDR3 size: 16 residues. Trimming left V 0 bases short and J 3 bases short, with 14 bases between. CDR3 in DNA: TGTGCCATCAGTGAGTCGAGGCTGGGGGCTGACTATGGCTACACCTTC. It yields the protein CAISESRLGADYGYTF.

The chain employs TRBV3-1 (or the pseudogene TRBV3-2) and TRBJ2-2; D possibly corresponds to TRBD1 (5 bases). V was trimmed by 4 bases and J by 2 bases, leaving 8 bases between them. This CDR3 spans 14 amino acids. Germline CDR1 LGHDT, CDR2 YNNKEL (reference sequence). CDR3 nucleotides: TGTGCCAGCAGCCCCCGGACAAACACCGGGGAGCTGTTTTTT. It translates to CASSPRTNTGELFF.

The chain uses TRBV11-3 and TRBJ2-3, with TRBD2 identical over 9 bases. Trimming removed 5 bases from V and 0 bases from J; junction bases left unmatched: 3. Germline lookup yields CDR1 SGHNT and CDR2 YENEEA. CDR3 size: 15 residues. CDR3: CASSVTSGSTDTQYF. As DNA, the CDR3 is TGTGCCAGCAGCGTGACTAGCGGTAGCACAGATACGCAGTATTTT.

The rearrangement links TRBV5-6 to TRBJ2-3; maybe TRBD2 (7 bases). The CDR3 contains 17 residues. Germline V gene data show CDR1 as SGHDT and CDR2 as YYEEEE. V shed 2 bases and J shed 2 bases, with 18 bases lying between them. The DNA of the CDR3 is TGTGCCAGCAGCTTCGTCGTCGGGGGGCGAAACACAGATACGCAGTATTTT. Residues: CASSFVVGGRNTDTQYF. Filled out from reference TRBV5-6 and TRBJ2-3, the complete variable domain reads DAGVTQSPTHLIKTRGQQVTLRCSPKSGHDTVSWYQQALGQGPQFIFQYYEEEERQRGNFPDRFSGHQFPNYSSELNVNALLLGDSALYLCASSFVVGGRNTDTQYFGPGTRLTVL.

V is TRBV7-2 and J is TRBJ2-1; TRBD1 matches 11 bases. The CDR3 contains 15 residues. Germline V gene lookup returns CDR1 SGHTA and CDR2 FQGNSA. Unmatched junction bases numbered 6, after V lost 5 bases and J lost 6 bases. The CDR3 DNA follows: TGTGCCAGCAGCCCCGGGACAGGGGGAGTCAATGAGCAGTTCTTC. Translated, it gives CASSPGTGGVNEQFF. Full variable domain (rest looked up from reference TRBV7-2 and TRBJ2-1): GAGVSQSPSNKVTEKGKDVELRCDPISGHTALYWYRQSLGQGLEFLIYFQGNSAPDKSGLPSDRFSAERTGGSVSTLTIQRTQQEDSAVYLCASSPGTGGVNEQFFGPGTRLTVL.

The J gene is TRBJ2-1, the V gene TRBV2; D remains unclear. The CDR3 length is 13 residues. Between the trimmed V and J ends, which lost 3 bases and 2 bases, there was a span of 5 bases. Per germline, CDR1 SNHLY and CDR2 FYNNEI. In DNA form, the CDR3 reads TGTGCCAGCAGTGAGTTAACCTACAATGAGCAGTTCTTC. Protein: CASSELTYNEQFF.

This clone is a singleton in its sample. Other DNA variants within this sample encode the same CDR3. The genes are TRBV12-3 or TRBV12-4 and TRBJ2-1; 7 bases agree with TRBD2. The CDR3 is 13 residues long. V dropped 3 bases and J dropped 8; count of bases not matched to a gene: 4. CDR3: CASSFRGGDEQFF. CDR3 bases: TGTGCCAGCAGTTTCCGGGGAGGGGATGAGCAGTTCTTC.

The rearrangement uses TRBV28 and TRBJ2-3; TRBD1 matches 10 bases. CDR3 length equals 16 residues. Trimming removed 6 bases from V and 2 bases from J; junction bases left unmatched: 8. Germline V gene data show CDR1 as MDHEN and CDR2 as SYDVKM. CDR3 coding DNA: TGTGCCAGCAGGGAACGGGACAGGGGTTCCACAGATACGCAGTATTTT. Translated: CASRERDRGSTDTQYF.